A single sample is the source of the 23 T cell receptor beta chains below, sequenced in a study of T cell changes during pregnancy in multiple sclerosis. Clones were sequenced by immunoSEQ multiplex PCR, and TCRdb holds only the in-frame ones, with some missing. The data contain around 59,000 clones, more than 85% of them singletons. The sequences come from peripheral blood, collected in the first trimester of pregnancy. The receptors were sampled from a female donor with multiple sclerosis, enrolled in a pregnancy study.

J is TRBJ2-3 and V is TRBV6-1; no reliable D call. Trimming left V 8 bases short and J 1 base short, with 19 bases between. Germline CDR1 reads MNHNS; CDR2 reads SASEGT. The CDR3 totals 16 residues. The CDR3 bases are TGTGCCAGCCATGAAGGGTGGTATGGAGGCACAGATACGCAGTATTTT. It translates to CASHEGWYGGTDTQYF.

This chain uses TRBV14 with TRBJ1-4; D is undetermined. Germline lookup yields CDR1 SGHDN and CDR2 FVKESK. V lost 4 bases and J lost 8, with 20 bases in between. The CDR3 covers 16 residues. The CDR3 region has the DNA TGTGCCAGCAGCCCTCTAGGGTCCCCCGGGGAAGAAAAACTGTTTTTT. Translation: CASSPLGSPGEEKLFF.

This CDR3 is CSVEAGGGGRNEYF. CDR3 sequence (DNA): TGCAGCGTTGAAGCTGGGGGCGGGGGACGGAACGAGTACTTC. The chain has TRBV29-1 and TRBJ2-4; the D gene is possibly TRBD2 (7 bases). V shed 1 base and J shed 14 bases, with 21 bases lying between them. This CDR3 spans 14 amino acids. Germline loops: CDR1 SQVTM, CDR2 ANQGSEA.

The rearrangement links TRBV19 to TRBJ2-5; tentative D call: TRBD1 (6 bases). V dropped 10 bases and J dropped 5 bases, with 17 bases sitting between them. This CDR3 comprises 13 residues. CDR1 and CDR2 from the germline V gene are LNHDA and SQIVND (reference sequence). The CDR3 sequence is CATARGPAETQYF. For the CDR3, the DNA is TGTGCCACAGCCAGGGGTCCGGCGGAGACCCAGTACTTC.

In the case of this clone: Distinct nucleotide sequences in the sample also encode this CDR3. The chain has TRBV4-2 and TRBJ2-2; tentative D call: TRBD2 (5 bases). Trimming removed 0 bases at V and 8 bases at J, with 10 bases between. The CDR3 sequence is 14 residues long. Germline values: CDR1 LGHNA, CDR2 YNFKEQ. The CDR3: CASSQDRGPGELFF. The CDR3 nucleotides are TGTGCCAGCAGCCAAGATAGAGGGCCGGGGGAGCTGTTTTTT.

The CDR3 nucleotides are TGTGCCAGCAGCTTCGGGGGGGCGGACACCGGGGAGCTGTTTTTT. Its protein product is CASSFGGADTGELFF. The genes are TRBV7-3 and TRBJ2-2; 8 bases align to TRBD2. The CDR3 totals 15 residues. The germline CDR1 and CDR2 sequences are SGHTA and FQGTGA. With 3 bases clipped from V and 3 bases from J, the junction kept 3 bases outside the gene matches.

The chain joins TRBV5-8 to TRBJ1-5; 7 bases align to TRBD1. V was pared by 4 bases and J by 4 bases, with 5 bases of the junction left unmatched. Germline CDR1 is SGHTS and CDR2 is YDEGEE. CDR3 length: 14 residues. The CDR3 nucleotides read TGTGCCAGCAGCCACGACAGGGTGAATCAGCCCCAGCATTTT. Translation gives CASSHDRVNQPQHF.

V usage is TRBV7-3 and J usage is TRBJ1-4, with D possibly being TRBD1 (6 bases). V lost 5 bases to trimming and J lost 7 bases, with 17 bases between them. CDR1 is SGHTA and CDR2 is FQGTGA in the germline V gene. The CDR3 is 15 amino acids. The CDR3 is CASSLKGGVGEKLFF. CDR3 bases: TGTGCCAGCAGCCTCAAGGGGGGGGTGGGTGAAAAACTGTTTTTT. Full variable domain (remainder filled in from reference TRBV7-3 and TRBJ1-4): GAGVSQTPSNKVTEKGKYVELRCDPISGHTALYWYRQSLGQGPEFLIYFQGTGAADDSGLPNDRFFAVRPEGSVSTLKIQRTERGDSAVYLCASSLKGGVGEKLFFGSGTQLSVL.

V is TRBV6-5 and J is TRBJ2-2; 7 bases are a match to TRBD1. Germline trimming cut 4 bases from V and 6 bases from J; bases unmatched to any gene: 11. Germline values: CDR1 MNHEY, CDR2 SVGAGI. The CDR3 runs 16 residues. This CDR3 is CASSSPTGIMSGELFF. The CDR3 nucleotides are TGTGCCAGCAGTTCTCCGACAGGGATTATGTCCGGGGAGCTGTTTTTT.

The rearrangement uses TRBV28 and TRBJ2-6; weak D call: TRBD1 (5 bases). Germline V gene data show CDR1 as MDHEN and CDR2 as SYDVKM. The V gene lost 6 bases and the J gene lost 4 bases, with 13 bases spanning the gap. This CDR3 contains 15 residues. In nucleotides, the CDR3 is TGTGCCAGCAGGCCTCAGGGCCCCGGGGCCAACGTCCTGACTTTC. It translates to CASRPQGPGANVLTF.

This clone was observed once. The chain joins TRBV14 to TRBJ1-1; 9 nucleotides match TRBD1. Germline V lookup: CDR1 SGHDN, CDR2 FVKESK. The CDR3 consists of 20 residues. With V trimmed by 4 bases and J by 1 base, 19 bases remained unmatched. CDR3 amino acids: CASSRRGTGMSTVKNTEAFF. For the CDR3, the DNA is TGTGCCAGCAGCCGAAGAGGGACAGGGATGTCTACGGTCAAGAACACTGAAGCTTTCTTT.

In its sample, this clone was seen once. The gene calls are TRBV14 and TRBJ1-4; D is undetermined. This CDR3 has 16 amino acids. V was trimmed by 4 bases and J by 3 bases, leaving 15 bases between them. Germline CDR1 reads SGHDN; CDR2 reads FVKESK. The DNA for the CDR3 is TGTGCCAGCAGCCCAAGCGGACGGGTTGCTAATGAAAAACTGTTTTTT. Residues: CASSPSGRVANEKLFF.

This chain links TRBV9 with TRBJ1-2; D not resolved. Germline CDR1 SGDLS, CDR2 YYNGEE. CDR3 length: 15 amino acids. Trimming shortened V by 0 bases and J by 3 bases, and 12 bases separated the two germline ends. The CDR3: CASSVGVVAYYGYTF. The CDR3 DNA is TGTGCCAGCAGCGTAGGGGTAGTAGCATACTATGGCTACACCTTC.

V is TRBV29-1 and J is TRBJ1-2, with 8 bases that match TRBD1. The CDR3 sequence is 13 residues long. The germline V gene has CDR1 SQVTM and CDR2 ANQGSEA. V shed 6 bases and J 4 bases; nucleotides not matched to a gene: 7. CDR3 sequence: CSVPDREAYGYTF. The CDR3 DNA follows: TGCAGCGTCCCGGACAGGGAAGCCTATGGCTACACCTTC.

The chain has TRBV6-5 and TRBJ2-7, with 11 positions matching TRBD1. Germline assignment: CDR1 MNHEY and CDR2 SVGAGI. V lost 5 bases to trimming and J lost 3 bases; unmatched junction nucleotides: 3. The CDR3 spans 14 residues. The DNA for the CDR3 is TGTGCCAGCAGTCTGGGGACAGGGGGCTACGAGCAGTACTTC. This encodes CASSLGTGGYEQYF.

The chain uses TRBV19 and TRBJ1-2; tentatively, D is TRBD1 (5 bases). V shed 0 bases and J shed 8 bases, with 10 bases lying between them. The germline V gene has CDR1 LNHDA and CDR2 SQIVND (reference sequence). This CDR3 is 13 amino acids long. CDR3: CASSIDRGSGYTF. The CDR3, as DNA: TGTGCCAGTAGTATAGATCGGGGGTCGGGCTACACCTTC. The whole variable domain, remainder taken from reference TRBV19 and TRBJ1-2, is DGGITQSPKYLFRKEGQNVTLSCEQNLNHDAMYWYRQDPGQGLRLIYYSQIVNDFQKGDIAEGYSVSREKKESFPLTVTSAQKNPTAFYLCASSIDRGSGYTFGSGTRLTVV.

The chain carries TRBV7-3 and TRBJ2-5; no reliable D call. The CDR3 is 13 residues long. Germline V gives CDR1 SGHTA, CDR2 FQGTGA. Trimming shortened V by 6 bases and J by 2 bases, and 10 bases separated the two germline ends. The DNA of the CDR3 is TGTGCCAGCAGTCGGAGTCAGCAAGAGACCCAGTACTTC. It is translated as CASSRSQQETQYF.

The V and J genes are TRBV6-6 and TRBJ1-2; TRBD1 might be the D (5 bases). This CDR3 comprises 14 residues. Germline CDR1 MNHNY, CDR2 SVGAGI (reference sequence). Trimming left V 0 bases short and J 2 bases short, with 7 bases between. DNA of the CDR3: TGTGCCAGCAGTTACTCTGCAGGGAACTATGGCTACACCTTC. It is translated as CASSYSAGNYGYTF.

The rearrangement uses TRBV30 and TRBJ2-7; possible D gene TRBD2, 6 bases. CDR3 length: 14 residues. Deletions cut 0 bases from V and 2 bases from J, with 11 bases between. CDR1 and CDR2 (germline): GTSNPN, SVGIG (reference sequence). For the CDR3, the DNA is TGTGCCTGGAGTGTACTCGGGGGAACCTACGAGCAGTACTTC. It translates to CAWSVLGGTYEQYF.

This chain links TRBV7-8 with TRBJ2-1, with 11 bases fitting TRBD2. This CDR3 has 16 residues. V was pared by 5 bases and J by 9 bases, with 12 bases of the junction left unmatched. Germline loops: CDR1 SGHVS, CDR2 FQNEAQ. CDR3 sequence reads: CASSLSGGAVWIEQFF. The CDR3 region has the DNA TGTGCCAGCAGCCTTAGCGGGGGGGCAGTTTGGATTGAGCAGTTCTTC.

This clone has just one count. This rearrangement joins TRBV7-6 to TRBJ2-3, with 8 bases that match TRBD2. Germline assignment: CDR1 SGHVS and CDR2 FNYEAQ. V trimming: 4 bases; J trimming: 6 bases; junction bases outside the gene matches: 9. The CDR3 spans 15 residues. The CDR3 spells CASSSPGLGRDTQYF. The CDR3 DNA reads as TGTGCCAGCAGCTCACCGGGACTAGGGAGGGATACGCAGTATTTT.

V is TRBV11-1 and J is TRBJ2-7; 8 nucleotides agree with TRBD1. Germline CDR1 is SGHAT and CDR2 is FQDESV (reference sequence). Trimming took 5 bases from V and 5 from J; bases not matched to a gene: 5. The length of the CDR3 is 13 residues. The CDR3 region has the DNA TGTGCCAGCAGCCCCCCGGACAGGGACGAGCAGTACTTC. Its protein product is CASSPPDRDEQYF. Full variable domain (remainder filled in from reference TRBV11-1 and TRBJ2-7): EAEVAQSPRYKITEKSQAVAFWCDPISGHATLYWYRQILGQGPELLVQFQDESVVDDSQLPKDRFSAERLKGVDSTLKIQPAELGDSAMYLCASSPPDRDEQYFGPGTRLTVT.

The chain uses TRBV19 and TRBJ1-1; D is perhaps TRBD1 (6 bases). Trimming took 6 bases from V and 6 from J, leaving 17 bases between them. Germline loops: CDR1 LNHDA, CDR2 SQIVND (reference sequence). This CDR3 region has 14 residues. The CDR3 here is CASRTGDNGAEAFF. The CDR3 DNA sequence: TGTGCCAGTAGGACAGGAGATAACGGGGCTGAAGCTTTCTTT.